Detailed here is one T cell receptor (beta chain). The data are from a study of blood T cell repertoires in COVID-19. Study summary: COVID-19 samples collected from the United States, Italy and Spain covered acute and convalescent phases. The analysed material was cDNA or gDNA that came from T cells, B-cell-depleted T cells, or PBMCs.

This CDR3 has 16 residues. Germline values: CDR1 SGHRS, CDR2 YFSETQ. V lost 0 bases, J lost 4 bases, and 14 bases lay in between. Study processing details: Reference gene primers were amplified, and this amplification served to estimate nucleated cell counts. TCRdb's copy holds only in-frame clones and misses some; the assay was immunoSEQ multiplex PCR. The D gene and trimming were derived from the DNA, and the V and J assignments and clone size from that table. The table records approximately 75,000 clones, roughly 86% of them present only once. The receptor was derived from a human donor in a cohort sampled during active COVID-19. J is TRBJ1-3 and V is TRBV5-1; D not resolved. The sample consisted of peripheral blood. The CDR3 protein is CASSLDSPTVGNTIYF. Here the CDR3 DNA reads TGCGCCAGCAGCTTGGACAGCCCGACCGTAGGAAACACCATATATTTT.